These 23 T cell receptor beta chains came from one sample sequenced in a study of blood T cells in healthy people across ages. Next came a second PCR, run for roughly 7 to 12 cycles, which used a sample-barcoded 5' primer along with a J-beta primer mix. TCRdb independently ran MiXCR on the 5' RACE reads; one entry per CDR3 protein. The table lists some 860,000 distinct CDR3 sequences, about 61% of them singletons. The specimen sequenced was blood. Receptors originate from a man in his forties in good health.

The chain links TRBV27 to TRBJ2-1; 7 bases are a match to TRBD2. V shed 3 bases, J shed 0 bases, and the junction held 5 bases outside the gene matches. Germline V gene sequence: CDR1 MNHEY, CDR2 SMNVEV (reference sequence). The CDR3 contains 16 residues. CDR3 sequence (DNA): TGTGCCAGCAGTTTGACTAGCTGGAGCTCCTACAATGAGCAGTTCTTC. This encodes CASSLTSWSSYNEQFF.

The rearrangement links TRBV2 to TRBJ1-1, with unresolved D. CDR1 is SNHLY and CDR2 is FYNNEI in the germline V gene. The CDR3 has 14 amino acids. Trimming took off 7 bases at V and 6 bases at J, with 18 bases between the two ends. Written as DNA, the CDR3 is TGTGCCAGCATTACTGTCCTTCCGAGCGCTGAAGCTTTCTTT. Translated, it gives CASITVLPSAEAFF. Full variable domain (rest looked up from reference TRBV2 and TRBJ1-1): EPEVTQTPSHQVTQMGQEVILRCVPISNHLYFYWYRQILGQKVEFLVSFYNNEISEKSEIFDDQFSVERPDGSNFTLKIRSTKLEDSAMYFCASITVLPSAEAFFGQGTRLTVV.

V gene TRBV2 combines with J gene TRBJ2-5; 15 positions match TRBD2. From germline, CDR1 is SNHLY and CDR2 FYNNEI. V trimming: 6 bases; J trimming: 11 bases; junction bases outside the gene matches: 4. There are 13 residues in the CDR3. The chain's CDR3 is CASRAGLAGGQYF. CDR3 bases: TGTGCCAGCAGAGCCGGACTAGCGGGAGGGCAGTACTTC.

This clonotype was seen only once. The rearrangement joins TRBV5-4 to TRBJ1-5; perhaps TRBD1 as D (5 bases). This CDR3 has 15 amino acids. Germline assignment: CDR1 SGHNT and CDR2 YYREEE (reference sequence). The germline V and J ends were trimmed by 1 base and 1 base, with 9 bases remaining between them. CDR3 nucleotide sequence: TGTGCCAGCAGCTTGAAAGGGGAAAGCAATCAGCCCCAGCATTTT. It is translated as CASSLKGESNQPQHF.

This clonotype was seen a few times. This rearrangement joins TRBV27 to TRBJ2-6; D call uncertain. Germline V gives CDR1 MNHEY, CDR2 SMNVEV (reference sequence). Between the trimmed V and J ends, which lost 8 bases and 0 bases, there was a span of 8 bases. The CDR3 contains 14 residues. As DNA, the CDR3 is TGTGCCAGCCATGACAACTCTGGGGCCAACGTCCTGACTTTC. Amino acid sequence: CASHDNSGANVLTF.

The genes are TRBV10-3 and TRBJ1-5; 7 bases line up with TRBD1. The CDR3 extends over 15 amino acids. CDR1 and CDR2 (germline): ENHRY, SYGVKD. V trimming: 10 bases; J trimming: 2 bases; junction bases outside the gene matches: 11. CDR3: CATTDRPEGNQPQHF. Here the CDR3 DNA reads TGTGCCACTACGGACAGGCCGGAGGGCAATCAGCCCCAGCATTTT.

The sample holds many counts of this clonotype. The V call is TRBV27, the J call TRBJ1-1, with 8 positions matching TRBD1. The junction had 6 bases not matched to a gene; V was cut back by 6 bases and J by 3 bases. The V gene's germline CDR1 is MNHEY and CDR2 SMNVEV (reference sequence). The CDR3 contains 14 residues. CDR3 DNA sequence: TGTGCCAGCAGCCGACAGGGGTGGGACACTGAAGCTTTCTTT. Protein sequence: CASSRQGWDTEAFF.

This chain connects TRBV20-1 to TRBJ1-1, with a weak D call TRBD1 (6 bases). The CDR3 has 15 amino acids. V lost 5 bases and J lost 0, with 16 bases in between. Per germline, CDR1 DFQATT and CDR2 SNEGSKA (reference sequence). CDR3 sequence reads: CSAPPGGYLNTEAFF. The DNA for the CDR3 is TGCAGTGCTCCGCCGGGGGGCTACTTGAACACTGAAGCTTTCTTT.

J is TRBJ2-3 and V is TRBV10-3, with 9 positions matching TRBD1. CDR3 length equals 16 residues. Germline V gives CDR1 ENHRY, CDR2 SYGVKD. The trim removed 7 bases at V and 3 bases at J, leaving 11 bases unmatched. CDR3 coding DNA: TGTGCCATCATGACCCGTCCCGGGACAGGGACAGATACGCAGTATTTT. This translates into CAIMTRPGTGTDTQYF.

This clonotype was recorded only once. The chain recombines TRBV12-3 or TRBV12-4 with TRBJ2-2; 7 bases are shared with TRBD2. Trimming removed 9 bases from V and 1 base from J; junction bases left unmatched: 5. The CDR3 runs to 14 residues. In DNA form, the CDR3 reads TGTGCCAGTCGACTAGCTATGAACACCGGGGAGCTGTTTTTT. Amino acids: CASRLAMNTGELFF.

This chain links TRBV7-8 with TRBJ1-5; 7 nucleotides align to TRBD1. The CDR3 spans 18 residues. Trimming removed 2 bases from V and 2 bases from J; junction bases left unmatched: 12. Germline loops: CDR1 SGHVS, CDR2 FQNEAQ. Here the CDR3 DNA reads TGTGCCAGCAGCTTATTGGGGGGTACAGGGGTGCGCAATCAGCCCCAGCATTTT. Its translation: CASSLLGGTGVRNQPQHF.

V usage is TRBV9 and J usage is TRBJ2-5, with 12 bases lining up with TRBD2. J was trimmed by 4 bases and V by 0 bases; bases with no gene match: 4. This CDR3 contains 16 residues. In germline, CDR1 is SGDLS, CDR2 YYNGEE. The CDR3 DNA reads as TGTGCCAGCAGCGTAGGACTAGCGGGAGCTGGAGAGACCCAGTACTTC. Its protein product is CASSVGLAGAGETQYF.

The CDR3 sequence is CASSLGQGVHQPQHF. The CDR3 bases are TGTGCCAGCAGTCTCGGACAGGGGGTTCATCAGCCCCAGCATTTT. J is TRBJ1-5 and V is TRBV27; 10 nucleotides match TRBD1. In germline, CDR1 is MNHEY, CDR2 SMNVEV (reference sequence). CDR3 length: 15 residues. J lost 5 bases, V lost 5 bases, and 6 bases had no gene match.

This chain connects TRBV3-1 to TRBJ1-1; no clear D gene. Germline V gene lookup returns CDR1 LGHDT and CDR2 YNNKEL (reference sequence). V was pared by 0 bases and J by 8 bases, with 13 bases between. The CDR3 has 14 residues. The CDR3 bases are TGTGCCAGCAGCCAAGAAGGCCGGAGGAGCGAAGCTTTCTTT. Translating it yields CASSQEGRRSEAFF.

J is TRBJ1-2 and V is TRBV7-9; D uncertain. Germline loops: CDR1 SEHNR, CDR2 FQNEAQ (reference sequence). V shed 5 bases and J shed 7 bases, with 20 bases lying between them. The CDR3 runs to 15 residues. Here the CDR3 DNA reads TGTGCCAGCAGCATCAACCGGGAGGCTGTGGGTGGCTACACCTTC. Encoded protein: CASSINREAVGGYTF.

The chain uses TRBV5-1 and TRBJ2-5; unclear D gene. Germline CDR1 is SGHRS and CDR2 is YFSETQ. The CDR3 consists of 14 residues. Trimming took off 4 bases at V and 2 bases at J, with 12 bases between the two ends. The CDR3 sequence: CASSQADGQETQYF. Here the CDR3 DNA reads TGCGCCAGCAGCCAAGCTGACGGACAAGAGACCCAGTACTTC.

This clonotype was observed a handful of times. The chain carries TRBV6-5 and TRBJ1-2; 8 nucleotides agree with TRBD1. This CDR3 contains 15 residues. Germline lookup yields CDR1 MNHEY and CDR2 SVGAGI. V gave up 4 bases and J gave up 0 bases; unmatched junction bases: 4. The CDR3 spells CASSSQGAPNYGYTF. CDR3 nucleotide sequence: TGTGCCAGCAGTTCTCAGGGGGCGCCTAACTATGGCTACACCTTC.

This chain links TRBV20-1 with TRBJ1-5; D is possibly TRBD1 (5 bases). Trimming cost V 6 bases and J 7 bases, with 16 bases left between them. Germline V gene data show CDR1 as DFQATT and CDR2 as SNEGSKA (reference sequence). The CDR3 covers 13 residues. As DNA, the CDR3 is TGCAGTGCGTATGACAGAATCCGCCAGCCCCAGCATTTT. This encodes CSAYDRIRQPQHF.

The CDR3 nucleotides are TGTGCCAGCAGTTTAGGGACTAGCGGGAGCGTCAGCACAGATACGCAGTATTTT. It translates to CASSLGTSGSVSTDTQYF. J is TRBJ2-3 and V is TRBV7-3, with 14 positions matching TRBD2. Looked up from germline, CDR1 is SGHTA and CDR2 is FQGTGA. The CDR3 is 18 amino acids. V lost 6 bases, J lost 0 bases, and 8 bases stayed unmatched. Using reference TRBV7-3 and TRBJ2-3 for the parts outside the CDR3, the full variable domain is GAGVSQTPSNKVTEKGKYVELRCDPISGHTALYWYRQSLGQGPEFLIYFQGTGAADDSGLPNDRFFAVRPEGSVSTLKIQRTERGDSAVYLCASSLGTSGSVSTDTQYFGPGTRLTVL.

The gene calls are TRBV6-2 or TRBV6-3 and TRBJ1-5; D is perhaps TRBD1 (5 bases). This CDR3 is 16 amino acids long. Deletions cut 2 bases from V and 2 bases from J, with 13 bases between. Germline V gene data show CDR1 as MNHEY and CDR2 as SVGEGT. The CDR3, as DNA: TGTGCCAGCAGTTACCGTCGTCTGGGGGGCAATCAGCCCCAGCATTTT. Its translation is CASSYRRLGGNQPQHF.

The CDR3 DNA follows: TGTGCCCTCAGGGCCGGGATGTCTTCGATTGAGCAGTTCTTC. Protein: CALRAGMSSIEQFF. The chain is built from TRBV6-1 and TRBJ2-1; D is possibly TRBD1 or TRBD2 (5 bases each). Deletions cut 11 bases from V and 9 bases from J, with 23 bases between. Germline lookup yields CDR1 MNHNS and CDR2 SASEGT. The CDR3 runs to 14 residues.

This chain links TRBV4-2 with TRBJ1-2, with D perhaps matching TRBD1 (5 bases). This CDR3 is 15 amino acids long. From germline, CDR1 is LGHNA and CDR2 YNFKEQ. The V gene lost 0 bases and the J gene lost 2 bases, with 10 bases spanning the gap. This CDR3 reads CASSQDRGGNYGYTF. Here the CDR3 DNA reads TGTGCCAGCAGCCAAGATCGGGGGGGAAACTATGGCTACACCTTC.

This clonotype has just a few counts. V and J are TRBV12-3 or TRBV12-4 and TRBJ1-2; the D is unclear. This CDR3 contains 12 residues. V was cut by 3 bases and J by 6 bases, with 8 bases left in between. In nucleotides, the CDR3 is TGTGCCAGCAGTTTTCTTATTGATGGCTACACCTTC. This gives the protein CASSFLIDGYTF.